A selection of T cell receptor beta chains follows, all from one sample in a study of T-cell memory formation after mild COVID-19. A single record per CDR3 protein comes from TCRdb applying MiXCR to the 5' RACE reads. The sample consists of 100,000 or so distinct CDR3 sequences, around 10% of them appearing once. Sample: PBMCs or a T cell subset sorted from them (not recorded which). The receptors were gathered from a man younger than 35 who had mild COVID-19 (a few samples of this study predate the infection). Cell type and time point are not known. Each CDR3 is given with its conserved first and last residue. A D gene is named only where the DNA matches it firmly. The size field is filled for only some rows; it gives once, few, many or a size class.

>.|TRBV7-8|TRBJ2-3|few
TGTGCCAGCAGCTCACTGGGGCGCGGCACAGATACGCAGTATTTT
CASSSLGRGTDTQYF
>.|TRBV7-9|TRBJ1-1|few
TGTGCCAGCAGCTTCAGCCTAGTGGCCTATGAAGCTTTCTTT
CASSFSLVAYEAFF
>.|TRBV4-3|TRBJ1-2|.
TGCGCCAGCACGCTCGAGCGAGGGACCTATGGCTACACCTTC
CASTLERGTYGYTF
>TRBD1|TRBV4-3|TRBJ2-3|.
TGCGCCAGCAGCCAGCCACCTGGAGACAGGGGATTCACAGATACGCAGTATTTT
CASSQPPGDRGFTDTQYF
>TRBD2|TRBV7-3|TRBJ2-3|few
TGTGCCAGCAGCCGGTGGACTAGCGGGGTAGATACGCAGTATTTT
CASSRWTSGVDTQYF
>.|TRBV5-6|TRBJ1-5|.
TGTGCCAGCAGCCCGTGGGGCGGGAGGGGTCAGCCCCAGCATTTT
CASSPWGGRGQPQHF
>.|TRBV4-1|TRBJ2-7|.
TGCGCCAGCAGCCAATATTCCAGGGGAGTCGCCTACGAGCAGTACTTC
CASSQYSRGVAYEQYF
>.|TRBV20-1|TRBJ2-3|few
TGCAGTGCTAGTATCGGGGAAGATAACACAGATACGCAGTATTTT
CSASIGEDNTDTQYF
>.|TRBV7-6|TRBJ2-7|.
TGTGCCAGCAGCCCGGGCATCCTGAACGAGCAGTACTTC
CASSPGILNEQYF
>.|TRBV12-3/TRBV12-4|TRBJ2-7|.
TGTGCCAGCAGTTTAGCCCCGGGGAGGCTCGAGCAGTACTTC
CASSLAPGRLEQYF
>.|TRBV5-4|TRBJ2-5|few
TGTGCCAGCAGCTTGGAAGGGAAAGAGACCCAGTACTTC
CASSLEGKETQYF